One sample yielded the 27 T cell receptor beta chains listed below, sequenced in a study of blood T cell repertoires in COVID-19. Clones were read by immunoSEQ multiplex PCR, and TCRdb kept only the in-frame ones, dropping some. The data hold more than 90,000 clones, with approximately 84% observed a single time. Sequencing was performed on peripheral blood. These receptors came from a middle-aged man with acute or convalescent COVID-19.

This clone was found a few times. The chain links TRBV2 to TRBJ2-1; 9 bases are a match to TRBD2. The germline CDR1 and CDR2 sequences are SNHLY and FYNNEI. Trimming at V came to 2 bases and at J to 8 bases, leaving 7 bases not matched to a gene. This CDR3 is built from 15 residues. Here the CDR3 reads CASSEWASGNDEQFF. CDR3 nucleotide sequence: TGTGCCAGCAGTGAATGGGCTAGCGGGAACGATGAGCAGTTCTTC.

This clone was detected once. The chain combines TRBV7-9 with TRBJ2-1, with D tentatively TRBD2 (6 bases). Germline values: CDR1 SEHNR, CDR2 FQNEAQ (reference sequence). Trimming took 5 bases from V and 11 from J, leaving 16 bases between them. This CDR3 has 13 amino acids. CDR3 nucleotides: TGTGCCAGCAGCCTCGGGACTGTCCAGAAGCAGTTCTTC. Translating gives CASSLGTVQKQFF.

The chain combines TRBV6-2 or TRBV6-3 with TRBJ2-3; a possible D gene is TRBD2 (6 bases). This CDR3 comprises 16 residues. The germline V and J ends were trimmed by 5 bases and 2 bases, with 17 bases remaining between them. Germline V gives CDR1 MNHEY, CDR2 SVGEGT. CDR3 bases: TGTGCCAGCAGTCAATTTGGGTGGCGGGACACAGATACGCAGTATTTT. Its protein is CASSQFGWRDTDTQYF.

This clone was detected once. V and J are TRBV5-1 and TRBJ2-5, with a weak D call TRBD1 (5 bases). Looked up from germline, CDR1 is SGHRS and CDR2 is YFSETQ. This CDR3 has 14 amino acids. Trimming stripped 0 bases from V and 2 bases from J, with 8 bases between. CDR3 bases: TGCGCCAGCAGCTTGGGACAGAATCAAGAGACCCAGTACTTC. This translates into CASSLGQNQETQYF.

Written as DNA, the CDR3 is TGTGCCAGCAGCTTAAGGCGAGCGGGAGAAGATACGCAGTATTTT. It is translated as CASSLRRAGEDTQYF. The chain combines TRBV7-3 with TRBJ2-3, with 8 bases lining up with TRBD2. The J segment lost 5 bases and the V segment lost 1 base, leaving 5 bases of the junction unmatched. Germline CDR1 is SGHTA and CDR2 is FQGTGA. The CDR3 extends over 15 amino acids.

This clone was picked up one time. The chain carries TRBV4-1 and TRBJ2-1, with a possible D match to TRBD1 (5 bases). From germline, CDR1 is MGHRA and CDR2 YSYEKL. Trimming took 1 base from V and 4 from J, leaving 17 bases between them. This CDR3 has 17 amino acids. For the CDR3, the DNA is TGCGCCAGCAGCCAAGCCAGGGATTCTGTCTCTTACAATGAGCAGTTCTTC. Amino acid sequence: CASSQARDSVSYNEQFF.

This chain uses TRBV5-6 with TRBJ2-2; a weak D match, TRBD1 (5 bases). V lost 4 bases and J 4 bases, leaving 14 bases between the germline ends. The CDR3 covers 15 residues. Germline assignment: CDR1 SGHDT and CDR2 YYEEEE. The CDR3 loop reads CASSLLGRSTGELFF. As DNA, the CDR3 is TGTGCCAGCAGCCTCTTGGGGCGGAGCACCGGGGAGCTGTTTTTT. The full variable domain, with the rest looked up from reference TRBV5-6 and TRBJ2-2, is DAGVTQSPTHLIKTRGQQVTLRCSPKSGHDTVSWYQQALGQGPQFIFQYYEEEERQRGNFPDRFSGHQFPNYSSELNVNALLLGDSALYLCASSLLGRSTGELFFGEGSRLTVL.

The chain carries TRBV29-1 and TRBJ2-7, with D perhaps matching TRBD1 (6 bases). The CDR3 spans 14 residues. Germline loops: CDR1 SQVTM, CDR2 ANQGSEA. The V and J ends lost 3 bases and 2 bases respectively, with 14 bases between them. CDR3 sequence reads: CSVDQGQETYEQYF. CDR3 nucleotides: TGCAGCGTTGACCAGGGGCAGGAGACCTACGAGCAGTACTTC.

The rearrangement joins TRBV18 to TRBJ1-5; D remains unclear. V was clipped by 2 bases and J by 4 bases, with 12 bases between them. Germline V gene data show CDR1 as KGHSH and CDR2 as LQKENI. This CDR3 spans 15 amino acids. The CDR3 DNA is TGTGCCAGCTCACCAACCCCAGGTTATAATCAGCCCCAGCATTTT. It translates to CASSPTPGYNQPQHF.

V usage is TRBV7-8 and J usage is TRBJ2-7; TRBD1 aligns across 10 bases. The J segment lost 3 bases and the V segment lost 5 bases, leaving 1 base of the junction unmatched. The CDR3 runs 13 residues. Per germline, CDR1 SGHVS and CDR2 FQNEAQ. CDR3 loop: CASSGDRGYEQYF. As DNA, the CDR3 is TGTGCCAGCAGCGGGGACAGGGGCTACGAGCAGTACTTC. The entire variable domain, with the rest obtained from reference TRBV7-8 and TRBJ2-7, is as follows: GAGVSQSPRYKVAKRGQDVALRCDPISGHVSLFWYQQALGQGPEFLTYFQNEAQLDKSGLPSDRFFAERPEGSVSTLKIQRTQQEDSAVYLCASSGDRGYEQYFGPGTRLTVT.

The gene calls are TRBV19 and TRBJ2-2; the match to TRBD1 covers 7 bases. V trimming: 7 bases; J trimming: 7 bases; junction bases outside the gene matches: 6. CDR1 is LNHDA and CDR2 is SQIVND in the germline V gene (reference sequence). The CDR3 length is 13 residues. CDR3 sequence: CASNDRVGGELFF. The CDR3 nucleotides are TGTGCCAGTAACGACAGGGTCGGCGGGGAGCTGTTTTTT.

The sample holds one count of this clone. The chain carries TRBV7-8 and TRBJ2-7; the match to TRBD2 covers 13 bases. The CDR3 is 19 residues long. Germline CDR1 is SGHVS and CDR2 is FQNEAQ. The V and J ends lost 5 bases and 4 bases, in that order; junction bases with no gene match: 17. The DNA for the CDR3 is TGTGCCAGCAGCCCACCGGGACTAGCGGGACCACTTGACTCGTACGAGCAGTACTTC. It encodes CASSPPGLAGPLDSYEQYF.

The chain recombines TRBV18 with TRBJ2-7; 7 bases align to TRBD1. The CDR3 runs to 13 residues. Looked up from germline, CDR1 is KGHSH and CDR2 is LQKENI. Trimming at V came to 5 bases and at J to 3 bases, leaving 4 bases not matched to a gene. The CDR3 reads CASSDGTDYEQYF. DNA of the CDR3: TGTGCCAGCTCAGACGGGACAGACTACGAGCAGTACTTC.

The chain uses TRBV5-1 and TRBJ2-7; 7 nucleotides agree with TRBD2. Trimming cost V 0 bases and J 0 bases; bases outside gene matches: 3. The CDR3 length is 15 residues. Germline V gives CDR1 SGHRS, CDR2 YFSETQ. The CDR3 loop is CASSLGGGSSYEQYF. The CDR3 DNA follows: TGCGCCAGCAGCTTGGGTGGCGGGAGCTCCTACGAGCAGTACTTC.

This chain connects TRBV6-1 to TRBJ1-1, with 10 bases that match TRBD1. CDR1 is MNHNS, CDR2 SASEGT, per germline. V shed 1 base and J 4 bases; nucleotides not matched to a gene: 3. The CDR3 loop spans 15 amino acids. The CDR3 reads CASSEVDRGTTEAFF. CDR3 in DNA: TGTGCCAGCAGTGAAGTGGACAGGGGGACCACTGAAGCTTTCTTT.

The chain has TRBV2 and TRBJ1-6; D gene ambiguous. Germline V CDR1 and CDR2: SNHLY, FYNNEI. CDR3 size: 15 residues. V was pared by 2 bases and J by 8 bases, with 13 bases between. CDR3 bases: TGTGCCAGCAGTGAATTCCCGGGGTCAGATTCACCCCTCCACTTT. This sequence encodes CASSEFPGSDSPLHF. The whole variable domain, filled in from reference TRBV2 and TRBJ1-6, reads EPEVTQTPSHQVTQMGQEVILRCVPISNHLYFYWYRQILGQKVEFLVSFYNNEISEKSEIFDDQFSVERPDGSNFTLKIRSTKLEDSAMYFCASSEFPGSDSPLHFGNGTRLTVT.

This clone was found a few times. This chain connects TRBV10-3 to TRBJ2-5, with 8 bases fitting TRBD2. This CDR3 has 18 amino acids. V gave up 1 base and J gave up 3 bases; unmatched junction bases: 13. Germline V gene lookup returns CDR1 ENHRY and CDR2 SYGVKD. For the CDR3, the DNA is TGTGCCATCAGTGAGTACGAAACCGGGACTAGATTTAAAGAGACCCAGTACTTC. Translated: CAISEYETGTRFKETQYF.

The V call is TRBV6-5, the J call TRBJ2-3; D remains ambiguous. Trimming took 5 bases from V and 5 from J, leaving 14 bases between them. The length of the CDR3 is 14 residues. The germline V gene encodes CDR1 MNHEY and CDR2 SVGAGI. This chain's CDR3 is CASSPRGEIDTQYF. The CDR3 region has the DNA TGTGCCAGCAGTCCCCGCGGCGAGATAGATACGCAGTATTTT.

This rearrangement joins TRBV28 to TRBJ1-5, with D possibly being TRBD1 (5 bases). V was shortened by 8 bases and J by 4 bases, with 15 bases between the two germline ends. Germline CDR1 reads MDHEN; CDR2 reads SYDVKM. The CDR3 sequence is 14 residues long. The CDR3 coding sequence is TGTGCCAGCGGGCAGGGTTTCGGGAATCAGCCCCAGCATTTT. Its protein product is CASGQGFGNQPQHF.

This chain links TRBV2 with TRBJ2-2; D may be TRBD1 (6 bases). This CDR3 spans 16 amino acids. Germline CDR1 reads SNHLY; CDR2 reads FYNNEI. V dropped 8 bases and J dropped 0 bases, with 16 bases sitting between them. The CDR3 DNA follows: TGTGCCAGCGGGGGACCCGGGACAACGAACACCGGGGAGCTGTTTTTT. This codes for CASGGPGTTNTGELFF. The full variable domain, in which reference TRBV2 and TRBJ2-2 provide the parts outside the CDR3, is EPEVTQTPSHQVTQMGQEVILRCVPISNHLYFYWYRQILGQKVEFLVSFYNNEISEKSEIFDDQFSVERPDGSNFTLKIRSTKLEDSAMYFCASGGPGTTNTGELFFGEGSRLTVL.

The V and J genes are TRBV6-5 and TRBJ2-4; 9 bases match TRBD1. Germline CDR1 is MNHEY and CDR2 is SVGAGI. The CDR3 runs 14 residues. Trimming took 6 bases from V and 5 from J; bases not matched to a gene: 5. This chain's CDR3 is CASRGQGGQNIQYF. In DNA form, the CDR3 reads TGTGCCAGCAGGGGACAGGGAGGCCAAAACATTCAGTACTTC.

The gene calls are TRBV28 and TRBJ1-1; weak D call: TRBD1 (5 bases). The V end lost 10 bases, the J end lost 13 bases, and 19 bases lay between the germline ends. This CDR3 is built from 11 residues. Germline V gene sequence: CDR1 MDHEN, CDR2 SYDVKM. Here the CDR3 reads CATETVRGGFF. The CDR3 nucleotides read TGTGCCACAGAGACAGTCCGTGGTGGTTTCTTT.

The chain links TRBV24-1 to TRBJ2-7; 9 nucleotides agree with TRBD1. Per the germline V gene, CDR1 is KGHDR and CDR2 is SFDVKD. CDR3 length equals 19 residues. The ends lost 4 bases at V and 1 base at J; junction bases unmatched: 16. Here the CDR3 reads CATSERGQGPVLPSYEQYF. The CDR3 DNA reads as TGTGCCACCAGTGAAAGGGGACAGGGACCGGTTCTTCCGTCCTACGAGCAGTACTTC.

This rearrangement joins TRBV18 to TRBJ2-7; TRBD2 agrees at 8 bases. V lost 5 bases, J lost 2 bases, and 14 bases stayed unmatched. The CDR3 totals 17 residues. The germline V gene has CDR1 KGHSH and CDR2 LQKENI. The CDR3 coding sequence is TGTGCCAGCTCAATGCCGGGACTAGATATCGAGGCCTACGAGCAGTACTTC. As protein: CASSMPGLDIEAYEQYF.

The V call is TRBV7-2, the J call TRBJ1-6; tentative D call: TRBD1 (6 bases). V was trimmed by 2 bases and J by 10 bases, leaving 27 bases between them. This CDR3 is built from 19 residues. The germline V gene encodes CDR1 SGHTA and CDR2 FQGNSA. The CDR3 loop reads CASSLRPTGYPTTGSPLHF. In nucleotides, the CDR3 is TGTGCCAGCAGCTTACGGCCAACAGGGTATCCGACCACTGGGTCACCCCTCCACTTT.

In this sample, this clone turned up many times. The V and J genes are TRBV7-9 and TRBJ1-5; D may be TRBD1 (5 bases). This CDR3 spans 13 amino acids. Germline CDR1 is SEHNR and CDR2 is FQNEAQ (reference sequence). V was pared by 5 bases and J by 4 bases, with 9 bases between. The CDR3 DNA is TGTGCCAGCAGCCAGGGACTTAATCAGCCCCAGCATTTT. Translation: CASSQGLNQPQHF.

The chain employs TRBV29-1 and TRBJ1-2; D gene unclear. V lost 8 bases and J lost 8, with 15 bases in between. The CDR3 runs to 11 residues. Per the germline V gene, CDR1 is SQVTM and CDR2 is ANQGSEA. The CDR3 region has the DNA TGCAGCCCAGACTTGGAGTGGGGCTACACCTTC. Translated: CSPDLEWGYTF.